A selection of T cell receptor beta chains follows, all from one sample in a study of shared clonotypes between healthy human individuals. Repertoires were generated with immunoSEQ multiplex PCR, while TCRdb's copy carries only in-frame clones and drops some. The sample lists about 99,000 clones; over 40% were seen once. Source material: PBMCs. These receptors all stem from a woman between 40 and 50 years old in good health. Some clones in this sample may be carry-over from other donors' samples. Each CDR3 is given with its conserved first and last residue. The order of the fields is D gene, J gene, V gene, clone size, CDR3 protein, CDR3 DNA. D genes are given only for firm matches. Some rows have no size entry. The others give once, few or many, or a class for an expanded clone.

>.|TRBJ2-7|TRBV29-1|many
CSVATTGNYEQYF
TGCAGCGTTGCAACTACGGGGAACTACGAGCAGTACTTC
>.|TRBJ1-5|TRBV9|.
CASSVGRDQPQHF
TGTGCCAGCAGCGTAGGCAGAGATCAGCCCCAGCATTTT
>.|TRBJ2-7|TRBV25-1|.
CASSGFGGGSSYEQYF
.
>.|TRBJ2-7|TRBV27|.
CASAGTGGTTQYF
TGTGCCAGCGCGGGGACTGGGGGTACGACGCAGTACTTC
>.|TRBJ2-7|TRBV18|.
CASSPGIPYEQYF
TGTGCCAGCTCGCCAGGGATACCCTACGAGCAGTACTTC
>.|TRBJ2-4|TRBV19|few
CASSIMGIQYF
TGTGCCAGTAGTATCATGGGCATTCAGTACTTC
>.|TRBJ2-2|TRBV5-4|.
CASSQEGGRPSAGELFF
TGTGCCAGCAGCCAAGAGGGTGGCCGTCCGAGTGCTGGGGAGCTGTTTTTT
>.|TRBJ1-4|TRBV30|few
CAWNRPTGGLGGLFF
TGTGCCTGGAACCGCCCGACAGGCGGCTTGGGGGGGCTGTTTTTT
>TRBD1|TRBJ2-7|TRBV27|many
CASSTTGSHEQYF
TGTGCCAGCAGTACGACAGGGTCCCACGAGCAGTACTTC
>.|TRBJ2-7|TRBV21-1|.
CASSKLRGPLRGTYEQYF
TGTGCCAGCAGCAAACTTCGGGGACCCTTAAGGGGTACCTACGAGCAGTACTTC
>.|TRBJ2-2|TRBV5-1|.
CASSPQDSSTGELFF
TGCGCCAGCAGCCCCCAGGACAGTTCCACCGGGGAGCTGTTTTTT
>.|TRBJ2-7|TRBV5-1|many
CASRPSTLASYEQYF
TGCGCCAGCAGACCATCTACCCTCGCCTCCTACGAGCAGTACTTC
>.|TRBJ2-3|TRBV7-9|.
CASSTSADTQYF
TGTGCCAGCAGCACCTCGGCTGATACGCAGTATTTT
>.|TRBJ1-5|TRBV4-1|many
CASSQEVGRSNQPQHF
TGCGCCAGCAGCCAAGAGGTGGGACGTAGCAATCAGCCCCAGCATTTT
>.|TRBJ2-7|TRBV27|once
CASRNRDDPEYF
TGTGCCAGCAGGAATAGGGATGATCCCGAGTACTTC
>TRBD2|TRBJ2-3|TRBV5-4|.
CASSLRTSGTDTQYF
TGTGCCAGCAGCCTCCGGACTAGCGGTACAGATACGCAGTATTTT
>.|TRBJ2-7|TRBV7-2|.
CASSPDGGGLGYEQYF
TGTGCCAGCAGCCCCGACGGCGGAGGATTAGGCTACGAGCAGTACTTC
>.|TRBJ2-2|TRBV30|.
CAWSYGSGELFF
TGTGCCTGGAGCTACGGGTCCGGGGAGCTGTTTTTT
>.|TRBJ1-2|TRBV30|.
CAWSSDVLYGYTF
TGTGCCTGGAGTTCGGACGTACTATATGGCTACACCTTC
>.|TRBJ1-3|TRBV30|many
CAWSQGTGNTIYF
TGTGCCTGGAGTCAGGGGACTGGAAACACCATATATTTT
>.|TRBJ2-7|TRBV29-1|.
CSVESGYEQYF
TGCAGCGTCGAAAGCGGATACGAGCAGTACTTC
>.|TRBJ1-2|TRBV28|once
CASSTRPQAFYGYTF
TGTGCCAGCAGCACAAGACCGCAAGCCTTCTATGGCTACACCTTC
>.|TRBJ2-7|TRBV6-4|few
CASSEEAGEGNEQYF
TGTGCCAGCAGTGAGGAGGCCGGAGAGGGAAACGAGCAGTACTTC
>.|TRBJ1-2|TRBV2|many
CASVRDNIDGYTF
TGTGCCAGTGTCCGGGACAACATCGATGGCTACACCTTC
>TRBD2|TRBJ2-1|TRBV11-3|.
CASSQTSRYNEQFF
TGTGCCAGCAGCCAGACTAGCCGCTACAATGAGCAGTTCTTC
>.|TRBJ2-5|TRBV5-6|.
CASSWGGQQQYF
TGTGCCAGCAGCTGGGGGGGCCAACAGCAGTACTTC